One sample yielded the 28 T cell receptor beta chains listed below, sequenced in a study of cytomegalovirus exposure and HLA in healthy donors. 60 Vbeta and 13 Jbeta primers were used in PCR. Assay used: immunoSEQ multiplex PCR; TCRdb lists only in-frame clones, some missing. This table has fewer than 200,000 clones, roughly 80% appearing once. Material for sequencing was PBMCs. The receptors originated from a man aged 50-60 years in good health and CMV-seronegative.

This rearrangement joins TRBV5-4 to TRBJ1-3; unclear D gene. The germline gives CDR1 SGHNT, CDR2 YYREEE (reference sequence). The CDR3 spans 20 residues. Trimming removed 4 bases from V and 0 bases from J, with 26 bases in between. This CDR3 is CASSPRRGLGLNGSGNTIYF. In DNA, the CDR3 is TGTGCCAGCAGCCCAAGACGAGGACTGGGATTAAATGGCTCTGGAAACACCATATATTTT.

The V call is TRBV5-4, the J call TRBJ2-7, with 12 bases matching TRBD2. The CDR3 spans 17 residues. The V segment lost 0 bases and the J segment 4 bases; nucleotides outside the gene matches: 8. Germline loops: CDR1 SGHNT, CDR2 YYREEE (reference sequence). This chain's CDR3 is CASSLAFASGRGYEQYF. CDR3 DNA sequence: TGTGCCAGCAGCTTGGCGTTTGCTAGCGGGAGGGGGTACGAGCAGTACTTC.

The V call is TRBV27, the J call TRBJ2-5; perhaps TRBD2 as D (6 bases). The germline gives CDR1 MNHEY, CDR2 SMNVEV (reference sequence). The V end was cut by 2 bases, the J end by 5 bases, with 18 bases between. The CDR3 sequence is 16 residues long. The CDR3 coding sequence is TGTGCCAGCAGTTTAGGGGGACTGGGGACCGCGGAGACCCAGTACTTC. This gives the protein CASSLGGLGTAETQYF.

The chain links TRBV5-1 to TRBJ2-2; the D gene is possibly TRBD2 (5 bases). The CDR3 is 15 amino acids. Trimming cost V 0 bases and J 5 bases, with 11 bases left between them. CDR1 is SGHRS and CDR2 is YFSETQ in the germline V gene. CDR3 region: CASSLAGLATGELFF. Written as DNA, the CDR3 is TGCGCCAGCAGCTTGGCCGGCCTAGCTACCGGGGAGCTGTTTTTT.

The CDR3 bases are TGTGCCAGCAGCCCCCCGCTGGGACAGGGGATAGATACGCAGTATTTT. This encodes CASSPPLGQGIDTQYF. The V call is TRBV7-3, the J call TRBJ2-3; 10 nucleotides match TRBD1. With 5 bases clipped from V and 5 bases from J, the junction kept 10 bases outside the gene matches. The CDR3 consists of 16 residues. CDR1 and CDR2 (germline): SGHTA, FQGTGA.

The chain uses TRBV6-6 and TRBJ2-5; D possibly corresponds to TRBD1 (5 bases). V was pared by 4 bases and J by 5 bases, with 14 bases between. The CDR3 loop spans 14 amino acids. CDR1 and CDR2 from the germline V gene are MNHNY and SVGAGI (reference sequence). The CDR3 sequence: CASSSIRVRETQYF. The CDR3 DNA is TGTGCCAGCAGTTCTATCAGGGTGCGGGAGACCCAGTACTTC.

A few counts support this clone. The CDR3 region is CASSPTGGRGRAEAFF. In DNA, the CDR3 is TGTGCCAGCAGCCCCACGGGAGGAAGAGGGCGCGCTGAAGCTTTCTTT. This chain uses TRBV7-3 with TRBJ1-1; the D is unclear. V was cut by 5 bases and J by 6 bases, with 22 bases left in between. Germline V CDR1 and CDR2: SGHTA, FQGTGA. The CDR3 is made up of 16 amino acids.

The J gene is TRBJ2-7, the V gene TRBV5-1, with a possible D match to TRBD1 (6 bases). Trimming took 4 bases from V and 3 from J, leaving 20 bases between them. Germline loops: CDR1 SGHRS, CDR2 YFSETQ. This CDR3 is 16 amino acids long. The CDR3 nucleotides are TGCGCCAGCAGCACGGAACCTACAGGGATTATCTACGAGCAGTACTTC. Translation: CASSTEPTGIIYEQYF.

The rearrangement joins TRBV15 to TRBJ2-3; D uncertain. Germline values: CDR1 LNHNV, CDR2 YYDKDF (reference sequence). Deletions cut 1 base from V and 3 bases from J, with 5 bases between. The CDR3 extends over 13 amino acids. The CDR3 DNA is TGTGCCACCAGCAGAGTTGCGACAGATACGCAGTATTTT. Protein sequence: CATSRVATDTQYF.

CDR3 sequence reads: CSVRRGSAYEQYF. DNA for the CDR3: TGCAGCGTTCGAAGGGGTTCGGCCTACGAGCAGTACTTC. The genes are TRBV29-1 and TRBJ2-5; tentatively, D is TRBD1 (5 bases). The DNA end is a closer match to TRBJ2-7, so the J assignment may be wrong. CDR3 length: 13 amino acids. The germline gives CDR1 SQVTM, CDR2 ANQGSEA.

The chain carries TRBV19 and TRBJ2-4; TRBD2 matches 14 bases. The junction had 7 bases not matched to a gene; V was cut back by 4 bases and J by 8 bases. This CDR3 has 16 amino acids. Germline V CDR1 and CDR2: LNHDA, SQIVND (reference sequence). The CDR3 region is CASSTGTSGSGYIQYF. CDR3 DNA: TGTGCCAGTAGTACCGGGACTAGCGGGAGTGGGTACATTCAGTACTTC. The full variable domain, in which reference TRBV19 and TRBJ2-4 provide the parts outside the CDR3, is DGGITQSPKYLFRKEGQNVTLSCEQNLNHDAMYWYRQDPGQGLRLIYYSQIVNDFQKGDIAEGYSVSREKKESFPLTVTSAQKNPTAFYLCASSTGTSGSGYIQYFGAGTRLSVL.

The chain has TRBV6-5 and TRBJ2-1, with D possibly being TRBD1 (5 bases). The length of the CDR3 is 13 residues. Germline CDR1 reads MNHEY; CDR2 reads SVGAGI. The V end was cut by 2 bases, the J end by 4 bases, with 6 bases between. The CDR3 loop reads CASSYGAYNEQFF. The CDR3 region has the DNA TGTGCCAGCAGTTACGGGGCTTACAATGAGCAGTTCTTC.

The chain links TRBV11-2 to TRBJ1-1, with 7 bases identical to TRBD1. Unmatched junction bases numbered 4, after V lost 5 bases and J lost 1 base. The germline CDR1 and CDR2 sequences are SGHAT and FQNNGV. The CDR3 is 14 residues long. The CDR3 protein is CASSTGQPNTEAFF. For the CDR3, the DNA is TGTGCCAGCAGCACGGGACAGCCGAACACTGAAGCTTTCTTT.

This clone was seen only once. V gene TRBV7-6 combines with J gene TRBJ2-5; 7 bases are a match to TRBD1. Per germline, CDR1 SGHVS and CDR2 FNYEAQ. CDR3 length: 14 residues. Losses at the gene ends were 1 base for V and 11 bases for J; bases not matched to a gene: 10. CDR3 nucleotides: TGTGCCAGCAGCTTAGTACCCGCAGGGGGTGAGCAGTACTTC. Its translation is CASSLVPAGGEQYF.

The V and J genes are TRBV27 and TRBJ2-3; possibly TRBD2 for D (6 bases). From germline, CDR1 is MNHEY and CDR2 SMNVEV (reference sequence). CDR3 length: 14 residues. V was clipped by 5 bases and J by 0 bases, with 9 bases between them. The CDR3 DNA reads as TGTGCCAGCAGTACCCGGGGGAGCACAGATACGCAGTATTTT. The encoded protein is CASSTRGSTDTQYF.

This CDR3 reads CASSIEGAPQETQYF. CDR3 bases: TGTGCCAGTAGTATAGAGGGGGCGCCCCAAGAGACCCAGTACTTC. The chain links TRBV19 to TRBJ2-5, with D possibly TRBD1 on 6 matching bases. The V gene's germline CDR1 is LNHDA and CDR2 SQIVND (reference sequence). This CDR3 has 15 amino acids. The germline V and J ends were trimmed by 0 bases and 1 base, with 9 bases remaining between them. The full variable domain, its missing parts supplied by reference TRBV19 and TRBJ2-5, is DGGITQSPKYLFRKEGQNVTLSCEQNLNHDAMYWYRQDPGQGLRLIYYSQIVNDFQKGDIAEGYSVSREKKESFPLTVTSAQKNPTAFYLCASSIEGAPQETQYFGPGTRLLVL.

This rearrangement joins TRBV5-4 to TRBJ1-2; D is perhaps TRBD1 (6 bases). V was shortened by 4 bases and J by 7 bases, with 20 bases between the two germline ends. The CDR3 is 15 residues long. Germline CDR1 is SGHNT and CDR2 is YYREEE (reference sequence). The CDR3 bases are TGTGCCAGCAGCCCCTGGGGGCGGGGGAATGGTGGCTACACCTTC. Protein: CASSPWGRGNGGYTF.

V gene TRBV11-3 combines with J gene TRBJ2-3; D might be TRBD2 (6 bases). This CDR3 has 16 amino acids. Between the trimmed V and J ends, which lost 1 base and 4 bases, there was a span of 15 bases. Germline V gives CDR1 SGHNT, CDR2 YENEEA. The DNA for the CDR3 is TGTGCCAGCAGCTTAGTTCTAACTAGCCCCCCAGATACGCAGTATTTT. This encodes CASSLVLTSPPDTQYF.

As DNA, the CDR3 is TGTGCCAGCAGTCGTGAAGGGGACACTGAAGCTTTCTTT. This sequence encodes CASSREGDTEAFF. This rearrangement joins TRBV6-5 to TRBJ1-1; D might be TRBD1 (5 bases). Germline lookup yields CDR1 MNHEY and CDR2 SVGAGI. The CDR3 has 13 residues. The V gene lost 5 bases and the J gene lost 3 bases, with 10 bases spanning the gap.

The rearrangement uses TRBV2 and TRBJ1-1; the match to TRBD1 covers 8 bases. Trimming at V came to 6 bases and at J to 2 bases, leaving 8 bases not matched to a gene. Germline V gene sequence: CDR1 SNHLY, CDR2 FYNNEI. The CDR3 covers 15 residues. Here the CDR3 DNA reads TGTGCCAGCAGAGGACAGGGTTTAATAAACACTGAAGCTTTCTTT. Its translation: CASRGQGLINTEAFF.

The chain links TRBV5-1 to TRBJ2-3; TRBD2 aligns across 8 bases. V lost 0 bases and J lost 2; bases outside the gene matches: 5. CDR3 length equals 16 residues. Germline CDR1 and CDR2: SGHRS and YFSETQ. The CDR3 protein is CASSLASRGVTDTQYF. The DNA for the CDR3 is TGCGCCAGCAGCTTGGCTTCGCGGGGGGTCACAGATACGCAGTATTTT.

This clone was found once. The chain is built from TRBV5-6 and TRBJ2-3, with 10 bases identical to TRBD2. The length of the CDR3 is 14 residues. Germline V CDR1 and CDR2: SGHDT, YYEEEE. The ends lost 4 bases at V and 5 bases at J; junction bases unmatched: 4. In DNA, the CDR3 is TGTGCCAGCAGCATTGGGACTAGCGAAGATACGCAGTATTTT. It encodes CASSIGTSEDTQYF.

This chain connects TRBV25-1 to TRBJ2-1; TRBD2 agrees at 7 bases. There are 13 residues in the CDR3. CDR1 MGHDK and CDR2 SYGVNS come from the germline V gene. J was trimmed by 15 bases and V by 2 bases; bases with no gene match: 10. The DNA for the CDR3 is TGTGCCAGCAGTGAAAGAAGGACTAGTGGTCTGTTCTTC. This encodes CASSERRTSGLFF. The whole variable domain, remainder taken from reference TRBV25-1 and TRBJ2-1, is EADIYQTPRYLVIGTGKKITLECSQTMGHDKMYWYQQDPGMELHLIHYSYGVNSTEKGDLSSESTVSRIRTEHFPLTLESARPSHTSQYLCASSERRTSGLFFGPGTRLTVL.

In regard to this clone: The junction and the germline gene differ at one end; a read error may be behind it. The chain has TRBV7-9 and TRBJ2-5; perhaps TRBD2 as D (6 bases). CDR1 is SEHNR and CDR2 is FQNEAQ in the germline V gene (reference sequence). This CDR3 region has 14 residues. CDR3 bases: TGTTCCAGCATCGGATGGGGGGTCGGGGAGACCCAGTACTTC. It codes for CSSIGWGVGETQYF.

The CDR3 loop reads CASSGGAYEQYF. The CDR3 nucleotides are TGTGCCAGCAGTGGGGGAGCCTACGAGCAGTACTTC. This chain uses TRBV6-1 with TRBJ2-7; a weak D match, TRBD2 (5 bases). Germline V gene data show CDR1 as MNHNS and CDR2 as SASEGT. This CDR3 is built from 12 residues. The germline V and J ends were trimmed by 4 bases and 2 bases, with 6 bases remaining between them.

The genes are TRBV5-5 and TRBJ1-1, with 7 bases lining up with TRBD1. After removal of 2 bases from V and 2 bases from J, the junction contained 3 bases not matched to a gene. Per germline, CDR1 SGHKS and CDR2 YYEKEE (reference sequence). This CDR3 contains 14 residues. CDR3 amino acids: CASSLGTANTEAFF. In DNA form, the CDR3 reads TGTGCCAGCAGCTTAGGGACAGCCAACACTGAAGCTTTCTTT.

The genes are TRBV19 and TRBJ2-7, with 7 bases aligning to TRBD1. Germline CDR1 is LNHDA and CDR2 is SQIVND (reference sequence). Trimming cost V 3 bases and J 6 bases; bases outside gene matches: 14. The CDR3 loop spans 16 amino acids. The CDR3 sequence is CASSIFPPTGASEQYF. CDR3 coding DNA: TGTGCCAGTAGTATTTTCCCGCCTACAGGGGCTAGCGAGCAGTACTTC.

The gene calls are TRBV5-1 and TRBJ1-2; D gene unclear. This CDR3 spans 13 amino acids. Trimming took 2 bases from V and 3 from J, leaving 8 bases between them. The germline V gene has CDR1 SGHRS and CDR2 YFSETQ. In DNA, the CDR3 is TGCGCCAGCAGCTTTGGGGAGGACTATGGCTACACCTTC. It yields the protein CASSFGEDYGYTF.